The present T cell receptor (beta chain) was sequenced within a study of response to subunit inactivated influenza vaccine. TCRdb reanalysed the RT-PCR reads using MiXCR and keeps one entry per CDR3 protein. The sample includes 500,000 to 600,000 distinct CDR3 sequences, 14% seen only once; the top ten take over 8.5%. V lost 0 bases, J lost 2 bases, and 11 bases lay in between. Germline CDR1 and CDR2: SGHAT and FQNNGV. This CDR3 is built from 15 residues. The chain couples TRBV11-2 to TRBJ2-7; TRBD2 is a possible D gene (5 bases). This sample comprised PBMCs from blood, obtained 11 to 12 days after vaccination. The receptor was isolated from a man over 45 who received an inactivated influenza vaccine. The CDR3 region is CASSLEEVKTYEQYF. CDR3 coding DNA: TGTGCCAGCAGCTTAGAGGAGGTCAAGACCTACGAGCAGTACTTC.